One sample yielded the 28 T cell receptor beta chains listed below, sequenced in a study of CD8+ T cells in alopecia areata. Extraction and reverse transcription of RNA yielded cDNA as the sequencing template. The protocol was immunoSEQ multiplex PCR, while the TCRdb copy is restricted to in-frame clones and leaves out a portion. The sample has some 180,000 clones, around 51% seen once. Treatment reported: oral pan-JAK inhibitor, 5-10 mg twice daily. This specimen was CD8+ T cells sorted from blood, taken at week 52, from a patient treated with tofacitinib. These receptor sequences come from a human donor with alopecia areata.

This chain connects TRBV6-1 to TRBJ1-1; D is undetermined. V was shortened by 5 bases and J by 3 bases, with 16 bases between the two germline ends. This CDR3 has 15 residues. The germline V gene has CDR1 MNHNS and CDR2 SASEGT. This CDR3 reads CASSPTLDGYTEAFF. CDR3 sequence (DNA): TGTGCCAGCAGTCCTACCTTGGACGGGTACACTGAAGCTTTCTTT.

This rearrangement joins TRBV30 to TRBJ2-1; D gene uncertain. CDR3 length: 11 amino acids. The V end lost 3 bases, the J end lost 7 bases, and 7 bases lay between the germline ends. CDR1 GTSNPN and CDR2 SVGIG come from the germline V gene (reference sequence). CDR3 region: CAWRFGNEQFF. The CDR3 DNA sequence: TGTGCCTGGAGATTCGGGAATGAGCAGTTCTTC.

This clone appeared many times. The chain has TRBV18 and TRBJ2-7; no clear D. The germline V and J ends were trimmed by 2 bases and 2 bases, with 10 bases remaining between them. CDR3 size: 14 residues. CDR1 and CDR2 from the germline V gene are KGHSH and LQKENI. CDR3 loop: CASSPENSAYEQYF. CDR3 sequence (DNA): TGTGCCAGCTCACCAGAAAACAGCGCCTACGAGCAGTACTTC.

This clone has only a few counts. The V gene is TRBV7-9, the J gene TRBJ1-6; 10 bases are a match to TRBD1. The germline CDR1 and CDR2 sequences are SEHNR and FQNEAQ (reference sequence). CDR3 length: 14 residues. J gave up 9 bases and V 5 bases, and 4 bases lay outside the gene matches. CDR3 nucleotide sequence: TGTGCCAGCAGCCCGGGACAGGGGATTTCACCCCTCCACTTT. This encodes CASSPGQGISPLHF.

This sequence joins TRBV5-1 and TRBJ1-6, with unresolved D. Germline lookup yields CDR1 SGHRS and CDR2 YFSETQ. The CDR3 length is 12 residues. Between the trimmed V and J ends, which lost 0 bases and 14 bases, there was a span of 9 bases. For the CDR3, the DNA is TGCGCCAGCAGCTTGGGCCCGGGTTCCCTCCACTTT. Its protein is CASSLGPGSLHF. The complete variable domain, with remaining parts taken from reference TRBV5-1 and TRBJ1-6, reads KAGVTQTPRYLIKTRGQQVTLSCSPISGHRSVSWYQQTPGQGLQFLFEYFSETQRNKGNFPGRFSGRQFSNSRSEMNVSTLELGDSALYLCASSLGPGSLHFGNGTRLTVT.

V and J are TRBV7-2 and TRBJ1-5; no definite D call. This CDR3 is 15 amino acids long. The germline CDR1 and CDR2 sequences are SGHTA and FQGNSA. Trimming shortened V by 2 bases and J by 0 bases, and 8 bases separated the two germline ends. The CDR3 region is CASSLWIDSNQPQHF. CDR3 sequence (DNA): TGTGCCAGCAGCTTATGGATTGATAGCAATCAGCCCCAGCATTTT.

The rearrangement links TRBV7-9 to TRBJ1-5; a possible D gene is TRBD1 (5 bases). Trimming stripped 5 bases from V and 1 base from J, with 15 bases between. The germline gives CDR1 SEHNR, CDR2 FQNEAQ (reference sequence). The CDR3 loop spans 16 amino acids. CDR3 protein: CASSHEQGGSNQPQHF. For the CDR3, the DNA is TGTGCCAGCAGCCACGAGCAGGGTGGAAGCAATCAGCCCCAGCATTTT. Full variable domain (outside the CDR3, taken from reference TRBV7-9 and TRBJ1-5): DTGVSQNPRHKITKRGQNVTFRCDPISEHNRLYWYRQTLGQGPEFLTYFQNEAQLEKSRLLSDRFSAERPKGSFSTLEIQRTEQGDSAMYLCASSHEQGGSNQPQHFGDGTRLSIL.

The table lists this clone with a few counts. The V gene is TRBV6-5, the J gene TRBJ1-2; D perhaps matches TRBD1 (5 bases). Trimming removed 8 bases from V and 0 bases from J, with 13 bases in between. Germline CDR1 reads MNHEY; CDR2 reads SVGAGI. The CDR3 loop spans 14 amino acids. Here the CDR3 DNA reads TGTGCCAGCCACACAGCGGGACCTAACTATGGCTACACCTTC. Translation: CASHTAGPNYGYTF.

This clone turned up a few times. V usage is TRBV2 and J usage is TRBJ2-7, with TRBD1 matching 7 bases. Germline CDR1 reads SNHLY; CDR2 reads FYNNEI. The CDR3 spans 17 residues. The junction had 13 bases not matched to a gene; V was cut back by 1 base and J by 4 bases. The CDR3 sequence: CASSEVGDRVSYYEQYF. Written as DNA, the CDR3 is TGTGCCAGCAGTGAAGTGGGTGACAGGGTGTCCTATTACGAGCAGTACTTC.

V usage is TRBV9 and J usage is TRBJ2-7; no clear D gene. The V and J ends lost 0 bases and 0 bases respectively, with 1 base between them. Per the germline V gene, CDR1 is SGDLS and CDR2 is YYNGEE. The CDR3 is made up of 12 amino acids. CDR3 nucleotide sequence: TGTGCCAGCAGCGTAGGCTCCTACGAGCAGTACTTC. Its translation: CASSVGSYEQYF.

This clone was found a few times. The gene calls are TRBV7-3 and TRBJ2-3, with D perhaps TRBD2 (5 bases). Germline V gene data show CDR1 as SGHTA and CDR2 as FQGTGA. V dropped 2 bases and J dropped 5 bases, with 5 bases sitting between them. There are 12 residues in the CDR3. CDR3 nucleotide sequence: TGTGCCAGCAGCTTAGGGAGAGATACGCAGTATTTT. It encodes CASSLGRDTQYF.

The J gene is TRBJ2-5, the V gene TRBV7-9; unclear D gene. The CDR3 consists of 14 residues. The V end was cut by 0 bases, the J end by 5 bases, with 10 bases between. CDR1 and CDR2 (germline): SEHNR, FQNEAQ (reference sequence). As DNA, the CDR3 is TGTGCCAGCAGCTTAGCCGGTACCCGGGAGACCCAGTACTTC. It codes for CASSLAGTRETQYF.

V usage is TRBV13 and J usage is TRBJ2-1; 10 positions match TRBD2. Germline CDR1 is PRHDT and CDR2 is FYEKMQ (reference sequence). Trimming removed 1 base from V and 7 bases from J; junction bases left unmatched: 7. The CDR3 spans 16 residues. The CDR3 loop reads CASSLESGGAFNEQFF. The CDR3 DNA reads TGTGCCAGCAGCTTAGAGAGCGGGGGGGCCTTTAATGAGCAGTTCTTC.

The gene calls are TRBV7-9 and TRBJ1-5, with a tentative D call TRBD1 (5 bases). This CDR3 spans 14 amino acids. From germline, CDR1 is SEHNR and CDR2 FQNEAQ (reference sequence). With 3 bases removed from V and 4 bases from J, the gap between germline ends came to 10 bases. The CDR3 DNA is TGTGCCAGCAGCTTTGGGGAGGGGAATCAGCCCCAGCATTTT. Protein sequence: CASSFGEGNQPQHF.

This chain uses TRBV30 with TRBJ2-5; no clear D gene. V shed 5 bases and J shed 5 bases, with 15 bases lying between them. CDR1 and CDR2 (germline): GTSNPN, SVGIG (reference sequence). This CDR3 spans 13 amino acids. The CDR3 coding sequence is TGTGCCTGGGAGGCAGTGGGGTGGGAGACCCAGTACTTC. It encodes CAWEAVGWETQYF.

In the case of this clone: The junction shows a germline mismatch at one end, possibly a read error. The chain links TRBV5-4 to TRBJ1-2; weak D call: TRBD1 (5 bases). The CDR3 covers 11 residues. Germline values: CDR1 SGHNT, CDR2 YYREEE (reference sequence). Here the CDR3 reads CAGRDGYGYTF. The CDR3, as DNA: TGTGCCGGCAGGGACGGCTATGGCTACACCTTC.

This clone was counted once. CDR3 in amino acids: CASSQDEEGKQYF. The CDR3 nucleotides are TGCGCCAGCAGCCAAGATGAAGAGGGGAAGCAGTACTTC. J is TRBJ2-7 and V is TRBV4-3; D is tentatively TRBD1 or TRBD2 (5 bases each). CDR1 is LGHNA, CDR2 YSLEER, per germline. With 0 bases removed from V and 8 bases from J, the gap between germline ends came to 11 bases. The CDR3 contains 13 residues.

The DNA of the CDR3 is TGTGCCAGCTCCCAGGACGGTACCTATGGCTACACCTTC. It codes for CASSQDGTYGYTF. V and J are TRBV27 and TRBJ1-2; D is uncertain. Trimming shortened V by 8 bases and J by 4 bases, and 14 bases separated the two germline ends. Germline CDR1 is MNHEY and CDR2 is SMNVEV (reference sequence). CDR3 length equals 13 residues.

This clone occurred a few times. The CDR3 reads CASSQDMEAILYEQYF. In DNA form, the CDR3 reads TGCGCCAGCAGCCAAGATATGGAGGCCATACTCTACGAGCAGTACTTC. The genes are TRBV4-1 and TRBJ2-7, with D tentatively TRBD2 (5 bases). The length of the CDR3 is 16 residues. V lost 0 bases and J lost 3, with 15 bases in between. Germline V gives CDR1 MGHRA, CDR2 YSYEKL.

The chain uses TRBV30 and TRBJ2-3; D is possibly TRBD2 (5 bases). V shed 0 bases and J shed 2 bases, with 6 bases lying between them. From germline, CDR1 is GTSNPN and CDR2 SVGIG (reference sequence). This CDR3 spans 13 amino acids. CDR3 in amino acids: CAWSVDFTDTQYF. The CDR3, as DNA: TGTGCCTGGAGTGTGGACTTCACAGATACGCAGTATTTT.

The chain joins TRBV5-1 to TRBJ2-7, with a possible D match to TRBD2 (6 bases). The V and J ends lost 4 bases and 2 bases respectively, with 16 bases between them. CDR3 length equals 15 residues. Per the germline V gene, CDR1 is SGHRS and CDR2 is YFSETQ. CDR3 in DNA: TGCGCCAGCAGCCAGGGCGGGAAGCCACCCTACGAGCAGTACTTC. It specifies CASSQGGKPPYEQYF.

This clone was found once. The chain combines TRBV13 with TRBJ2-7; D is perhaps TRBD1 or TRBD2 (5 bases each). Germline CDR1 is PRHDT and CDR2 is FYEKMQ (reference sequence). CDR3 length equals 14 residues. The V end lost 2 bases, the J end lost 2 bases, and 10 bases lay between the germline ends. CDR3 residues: CASSLRDRAYEQYF. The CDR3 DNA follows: TGTGCCAGCAGCTTAAGGGACCGTGCCTACGAGCAGTACTTC.

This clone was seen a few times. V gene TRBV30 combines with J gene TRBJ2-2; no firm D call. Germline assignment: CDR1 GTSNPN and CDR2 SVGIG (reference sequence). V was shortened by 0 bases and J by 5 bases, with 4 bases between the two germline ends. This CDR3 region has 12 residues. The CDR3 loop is CAWSVRTGELFF. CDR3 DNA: TGTGCCTGGAGTGTTAGGACCGGGGAGCTGTTTTTT. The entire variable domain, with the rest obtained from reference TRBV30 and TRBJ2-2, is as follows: SQTIHQWPATLVQPVGSPLSLECTVEGTSNPNLYWYRQAAGRGLQLLFYSVGIGQISSEVPQNLSASRPQDRQFILSSKKLLLSDSGFYLCAWSVRTGELFFGEGSRLTVL.

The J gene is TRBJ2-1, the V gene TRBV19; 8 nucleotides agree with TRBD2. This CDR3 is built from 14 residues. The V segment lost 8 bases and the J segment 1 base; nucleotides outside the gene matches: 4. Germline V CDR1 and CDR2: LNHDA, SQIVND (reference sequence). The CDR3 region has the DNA TGTGCCAGTGGGAAGCGGGGGTCCTACAATGAGCAGTTCTTC. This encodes CASGKRGSYNEQFF.

CDR3 bases: TGCAGCGTTGAGACAGGGGAATTAACTGAAGCTTTCTTT. Its translation is CSVETGELTEAFF. The chain recombines TRBV29-1 with TRBJ1-1; the match to TRBD1 covers 8 bases. Germline CDR1 SQVTM, CDR2 ANQGSEA. The CDR3 contains 13 residues. V was clipped by 3 bases and J by 5 bases; unmatched bases: 5.

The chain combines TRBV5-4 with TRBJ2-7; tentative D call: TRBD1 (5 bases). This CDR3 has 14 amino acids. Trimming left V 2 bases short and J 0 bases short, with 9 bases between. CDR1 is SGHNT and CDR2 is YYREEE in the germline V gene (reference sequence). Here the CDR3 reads CASSFGAHSYEQYF. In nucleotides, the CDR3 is TGTGCCAGCAGCTTTGGGGCCCACTCCTACGAGCAGTACTTC.

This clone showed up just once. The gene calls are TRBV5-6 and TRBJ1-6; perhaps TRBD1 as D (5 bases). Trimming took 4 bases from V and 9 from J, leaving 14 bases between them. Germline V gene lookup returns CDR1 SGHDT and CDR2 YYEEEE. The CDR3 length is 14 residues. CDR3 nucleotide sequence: TGTGCCAGCAGCCCCAGGGAGCTCACTTCACCCCTCCACTTT. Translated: CASSPRELTSPLHF.

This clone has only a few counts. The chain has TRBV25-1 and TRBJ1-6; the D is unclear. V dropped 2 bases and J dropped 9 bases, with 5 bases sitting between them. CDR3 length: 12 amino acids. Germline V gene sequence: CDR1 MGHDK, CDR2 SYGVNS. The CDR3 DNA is TGTGCCAGCAGTGAAGTGGGTTCACCCCTCCACTTT. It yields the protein CASSEVGSPLHF.